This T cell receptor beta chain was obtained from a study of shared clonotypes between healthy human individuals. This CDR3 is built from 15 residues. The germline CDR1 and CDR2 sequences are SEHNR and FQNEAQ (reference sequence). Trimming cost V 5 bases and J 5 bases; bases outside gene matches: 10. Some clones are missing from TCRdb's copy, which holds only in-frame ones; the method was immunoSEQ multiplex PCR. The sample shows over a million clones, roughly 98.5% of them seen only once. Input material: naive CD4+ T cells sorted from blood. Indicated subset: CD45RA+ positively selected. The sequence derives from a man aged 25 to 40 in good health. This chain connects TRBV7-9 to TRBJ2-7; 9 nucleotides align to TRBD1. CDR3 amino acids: CASSPLGTGLNEQYF. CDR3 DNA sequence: TGTGCCAGCAGCCCGCTGGGGACAGGGCTAAACGAGCAGTACTTC.